This TCR beta chain stems from a study of control samples from healthy donors and cancer patients. The data were produced by immunoSEQ multiplex PCR, yet TCRdb's version contains in-frame clones alone and is incomplete. The profile shows some 140,000 clones, about 85% of them singletons. Germline V gene data show CDR1 as SNHLY and CDR2 as FYNNEI. The V end lost 1 base, the J end lost 4 bases, and 11 bases lay between the germline ends. The CDR3 is 15 residues long. This rearrangement joins TRBV2 to TRBJ1-3, with D perhaps TRBD1 (6 bases). This clonotype originated in a woman aged 30 to 39 in good health. The sequenced sample consisted of blood. As DNA, the CDR3 is TGTGCCAGCAGTGAAGAGGCAGGGGAAGGAAACACCATATATTTT. This sequence encodes CASSEEAGEGNTIYF.